The next 21 T cell receptor beta chains were all read from a single sample in a study of blood T cell repertoires in COVID-19. Data came from immunoSEQ multiplex PCR; TCRdb stores just in-frame clones and leaves some out. The sample includes tens of thousands of clones, 65% to 85% of them seen just once. Sequencing was done on a sample of peripheral blood. These receptors all stem from a man between 65 and 85 years old with COVID-19, enrolled during active disease.

The rearrangement links TRBV7-2 to TRBJ1-2; 10 bases are shared with TRBD1. The CDR3 is 17 residues long. Germline V gene lookup returns CDR1 SGHTA and CDR2 FQGNSA. J gave up 8 bases and V 6 bases, and 18 bases lay outside the gene matches. CDR3 residues: CASRARGTGATKAGYTF. The CDR3 DNA follows: TGTGCCAGCAGGGCACGCGGGACAGGGGCTACTAAGGCGGGCTACACCTTC.

CDR3 sequence: CAISDSPQPQENTGELFF. The CDR3 nucleotides read TGTGCCATCAGTGATTCTCCCCAGCCACAGGAGAACACCGGGGAGCTGTTTTTT. V is TRBV10-3 and J is TRBJ2-2, with D tentatively TRBD1 (5 bases). CDR3 size: 18 residues. Germline lookup yields CDR1 ENHRY and CDR2 SYGVKD. The ends were cut back, 3 bases at V and 1 base at J, with 18 bases in the middle.

This clone was detected once. The chain has TRBV15 and TRBJ2-3, with D possibly matching TRBD1 (6 bases). The germline V gene encodes CDR1 LNHNV and CDR2 YYDKDF (reference sequence). V was clipped by 0 bases and J by 3 bases, with 10 bases between them. The CDR3 sequence is 15 residues long. This CDR3 reads CATSREGAWTDTQYF. DNA for the CDR3: TGTGCCACCAGCAGAGAGGGGGCTTGGACAGATACGCAGTATTTT.

The V call is TRBV5-4, the J call TRBJ1-2; TRBD1 matches at 10 bases. The V and J ends lost 4 bases and 2 bases, in that order; junction bases with no gene match: 11. Per the germline V gene, CDR1 is SGHNT and CDR2 is YYREEE (reference sequence). CDR3 length equals 17 residues. The chain's CDR3 is CASSPFFGQGGNYGYTF. The DNA of the CDR3 is TGTGCCAGCAGCCCCTTCTTCGGACAGGGGGGCAACTATGGCTACACCTTC.

The V gene is TRBV7-8, the J gene TRBJ2-7, with 11 positions matching TRBD2. The V segment lost 5 bases and the J segment 9 bases; nucleotides outside the gene matches: 9. The germline gives CDR1 SGHVS, CDR2 FQNEAQ. The CDR3 contains 14 residues. The CDR3 DNA reads TGTGCCAGCAGCCCCGGGACTAGCGGCACGGTGCAGTACTTC. Translation: CASSPGTSGTVQYF.

J is TRBJ2-3 and V is TRBV5-4, with 8 positions matching TRBD1. CDR3 size: 14 residues. In germline, CDR1 is SGHNT, CDR2 YYREEE (reference sequence). V lost 1 base and J lost 9; bases outside the gene matches: 7. CDR3 nucleotides: TGTGCCAGCAGCTTGCAGGGGGCGCGTACCACGCAGTATTTT. As protein: CASSLQGARTTQYF. The full variable domain, its missing parts supplied by reference TRBV5-4 and TRBJ2-3, is ETGVTQSPTHLIKTRGQQVTLRCSSQSGHNTVSWYQQALGQGPQFIFQYYREEENGRGNFPPRFSGLQFPNYSSELNVNALELDDSALYLCASSLQGARTTQYFGPGTRLTVL.

The gene calls are TRBV6-1 and TRBJ1-6; D may be TRBD1 (5 bases). This CDR3 is built from 16 residues. With 4 bases removed from V and 6 bases from J, the gap between germline ends came to 16 bases. Germline CDR1 MNHNS, CDR2 SASEGT. This CDR3 reads CASSAIAGVLNSPLHF. CDR3 coding DNA: TGTGCCAGCAGTGCGATCGCGGGGGTCCTTAATTCACCCCTCCACTTT.

The chain employs TRBV5-7 and TRBJ2-2; D is unresolved. TRBV5-7 is placed among ORFs of uncertain function. V lost 4 bases and J 6 bases, leaving 4 bases between the germline ends. The CDR3 sequence is 11 residues long. The CDR3 DNA reads TGTGCCAGCAGCCTCCCCGGGGAGCTGTTTTTT. Amino acid sequence: CASSLPGELFF.

The V gene is TRBV12-5, the J gene TRBJ1-5; 7 positions match TRBD1. This CDR3 comprises 17 residues. CDR1 LGHNT and CDR2 FRNRAP come from the germline V gene. V was pared by 7 bases and J by 5 bases, with 17 bases of the junction left unmatched. The CDR3 nucleotides are TGTGCTAGTGCCCAAACCGGGACAGACCTTTTATATCAGCCCCAGCATTTT. It yields the protein CASAQTGTDLLYQPQHF.

The chain has TRBV6-6 and TRBJ2-7; weak D call: TRBD2 (5 bases). Germline CDR1 is MNHNY and CDR2 is SVGAGI (reference sequence). The ends were cut back, 4 bases at V and 2 bases at J, with 9 bases in the middle. The CDR3 contains 13 residues. The CDR3 DNA follows: TGTGCCAGCAGTTTGACGGGAACCTACGAGCAGTACTTC. Its protein product is CASSLTGTYEQYF.

The chain couples TRBV10-3 to TRBJ1-1; maybe TRBD1 (5 bases). CDR1 and CDR2 (germline): ENHRY, SYGVKD. V was cut by 8 bases and J by 0 bases, with 10 bases left in between. The CDR3 runs 13 residues. CDR3 sequence (DNA): TGTGCCATCCATGGGGCGGTGAACACTGAAGCTTTCTTT. As protein: CAIHGAVNTEAFF.

A few counts support this clone. V usage is TRBV19 and J usage is TRBJ2-2; TRBD2 is a possible D gene (6 bases). Between the trimmed V and J ends, which lost 3 bases and 7 bases, there was a span of 18 bases. The CDR3 extends over 16 amino acids. Germline CDR1 is LNHDA and CDR2 is SQIVND (reference sequence). The CDR3 DNA is TGTGCCAGTAGTATGGCGGGGAGAGGGTTTAGCGGGGAGCTGTTTTTT. This encodes CASSMAGRGFSGELFF.

The chain employs TRBV15 and TRBJ2-1, with 8 bases that match TRBD2. CDR3 length: 17 amino acids. Trimming cost V 0 bases and J 1 base; bases outside gene matches: 5. Germline V gene sequence: CDR1 LNHNV, CDR2 YYDKDF (reference sequence). This CDR3 is CATSRDLAGGSYNEQFF. The CDR3 nucleotides are TGTGCCACCAGCAGAGATCTGGCGGGGGGTTCCTACAATGAGCAGTTCTTC.

The rearrangement joins TRBV6-5 to TRBJ1-5; D perhaps matches TRBD1 (6 bases). The CDR3 sequence is 14 residues long. The V gene lost 6 bases and the J gene lost 7 bases, with 16 bases spanning the gap. The germline V gene encodes CDR1 MNHEY and CDR2 SVGAGI. The CDR3, as DNA: TGTGCCAGCAGGAAGACAGGATTCGGACAGCCCCAGCATTTT. This encodes CASRKTGFGQPQHF.

This rearrangement joins TRBV3-1 (or the pseudogene TRBV3-2) to TRBJ1-1, with TRBD1 matching 7 bases. The ends lost 4 bases at V and 10 bases at J; junction bases unmatched: 12. This CDR3 spans 14 amino acids. The germline V gene has CDR1 LGHDT and CDR2 YNNKEL (reference sequence). The CDR3 nucleotides read TGTGCCAGCAGCCCCTGGAGTGACAGGGAAGCAGCTTTCTTT. It is translated as CASSPWSDREAAFF.

The chain is built from TRBV7-6 and TRBJ1-5, with TRBD1 matching 7 bases. Germline CDR1 reads SGHVS; CDR2 reads FNYEAQ. V shed 3 bases and J 3 bases; nucleotides not matched to a gene: 8. This CDR3 region has 16 residues. This CDR3 is CASSFYRGPDNQPQHF. Written as DNA, the CDR3 is TGTGCCAGCAGCTTTTACAGGGGCCCGGACAATCAGCCCCAGCATTTT.

Comment on this clone: The identical CDR3 is also encoded by other nucleotide sequences in the sample. This chain uses TRBV7-2 with TRBJ2-7; no definite D call. Germline V lookup: CDR1 SGHTA, CDR2 FQGNSA. The CDR3 spans 11 residues. V shed 5 bases and J shed 2 bases, with 4 bases lying between them. The CDR3: CASSPAYEQYF. CDR3 in DNA: TGTGCCAGCAGCCCTGCCTACGAGCAGTACTTC.

This clone was recorded only once. The chain combines TRBV2 with TRBJ2-7; possible D gene TRBD2, 6 bases. The CDR3 is 15 residues long. Germline CDR1 is SNHLY and CDR2 is FYNNEI. V was pared by 3 bases and J by 2 bases, with 14 bases between. The CDR3 here is CASSDVAGSPYEQYF. CDR3 nucleotides: TGTGCCAGCAGTGACGTGGCGGGGAGCCCCTACGAGCAGTACTTC.

This chain links TRBV30 with TRBJ1-4; possibly TRBD1 for D (5 bases). V dropped 2 bases and J dropped 8 bases, with 9 bases sitting between them. The CDR3 is 12 residues long. Per germline, CDR1 GTSNPN and CDR2 SVGIG (reference sequence). DNA of the CDR3: TGTGCCTGGAGTCGGGAGGGGGAAAAACTGTTTTTT. As protein: CAWSREGEKLFF.

This clone was seen only a few times. The rearrangement links TRBV2 to TRBJ2-6; 8 positions agree with TRBD1. The ends lost 4 bases at V and 0 bases at J; junction bases unmatched: 8. Germline loops: CDR1 SNHLY, CDR2 FYNNEI. The CDR3 is 18 residues long. CDR3 protein: CASSVQGQERSGANVLTF. The CDR3 bases are TGTGCCAGCAGTGTTCAGGGACAGGAGCGCTCTGGGGCCAACGTCCTGACTTTC. Full variable domain (rest looked up from reference TRBV2 and TRBJ2-6): EPEVTQTPSHQVTQMGQEVILRCVPISNHLYFYWYRQILGQKVEFLVSFYNNEISEKSEIFDDQFSVERPDGSNFTLKIRSTKLEDSAMYFCASSVQGQERSGANVLTFGAGSRLTVL.

The CDR3 DNA reads TGTGCCAGCAGCAAGGGACAGGGACCGAACACTGAAGCTTTCTTT. It codes for CASSKGQGPNTEAFF. The chain employs TRBV11-2 and TRBJ1-1, with TRBD1 matching 9 bases. The CDR3 totals 15 residues. Germline CDR1 is SGHAT and CDR2 is FQNNGV. J lost 1 base, V lost 5 bases, and 5 bases had no gene match. The whole variable domain, remainder taken from reference TRBV11-2 and TRBJ1-1, is EAGVAQSPRYKIIEKRQSVAFWCNPISGHATLYWYQQILGQGPKLLIQFQNNGVVDDSQLPKDRFSAERLKGVDSTLKIQPAKLEDSAVYLCASSKGQGPNTEAFFGQGTRLTVV.